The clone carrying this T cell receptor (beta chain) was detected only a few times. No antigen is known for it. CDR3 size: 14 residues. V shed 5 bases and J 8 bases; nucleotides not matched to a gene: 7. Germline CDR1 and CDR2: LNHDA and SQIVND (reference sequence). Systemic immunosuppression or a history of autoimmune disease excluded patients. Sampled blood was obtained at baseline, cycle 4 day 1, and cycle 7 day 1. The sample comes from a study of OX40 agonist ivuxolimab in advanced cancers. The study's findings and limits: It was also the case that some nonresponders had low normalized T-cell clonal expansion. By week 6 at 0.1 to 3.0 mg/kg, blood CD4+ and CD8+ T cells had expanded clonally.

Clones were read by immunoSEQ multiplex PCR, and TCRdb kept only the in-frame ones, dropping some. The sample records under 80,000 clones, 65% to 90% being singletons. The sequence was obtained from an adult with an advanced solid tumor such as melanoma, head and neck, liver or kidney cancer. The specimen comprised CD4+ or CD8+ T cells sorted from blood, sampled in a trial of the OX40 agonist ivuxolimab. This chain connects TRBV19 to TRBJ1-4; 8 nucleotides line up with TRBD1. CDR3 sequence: CASSGRGPREKLFF. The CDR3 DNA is TGTGCCAGTAGTGGCAGGGGGCCGCGGGAAAAACTGTTTTTT.